This entry concerns a single T cell receptor (beta chain). Antigen specificity is unknown. The repertoire was sequenced with immunoSEQ multiplex PCR; TCRdb's copy has only in-frame clones and lacks some. The table includes tens of thousands of clones, roughly 90% detected once. The CDR3 consists of 15 residues. V was clipped by 0 bases and J by 1 base; unmatched bases: 3. Germline CDR1 SGHDT, CDR2 YYEEEE. The data belong to a study of T cell responses to AZD1222 COVID-19 vaccine. Study observations and caveats: Baseline serology detected seropositivity in only 5 or 6 AZD1222 recipients. Mapped onto spike, vaccine-associated CD4 TCRs spanned it and were dominant at 160-218 and 743-854.

This material consisted of peripheral blood, taken on day 0 of AZD1222 vaccination. This sequence joins TRBV5-6 and TRBJ1-2; TRBD1 agrees at 7 bases. This sequence was found in an adult in good health. Written as DNA, the CDR3 is TGTGCCAGCAGCTTGGGGGACAGCCTTAACTATGGCTACACCTTC. Amino acid sequence: CASSLGDSLNYGYTF.